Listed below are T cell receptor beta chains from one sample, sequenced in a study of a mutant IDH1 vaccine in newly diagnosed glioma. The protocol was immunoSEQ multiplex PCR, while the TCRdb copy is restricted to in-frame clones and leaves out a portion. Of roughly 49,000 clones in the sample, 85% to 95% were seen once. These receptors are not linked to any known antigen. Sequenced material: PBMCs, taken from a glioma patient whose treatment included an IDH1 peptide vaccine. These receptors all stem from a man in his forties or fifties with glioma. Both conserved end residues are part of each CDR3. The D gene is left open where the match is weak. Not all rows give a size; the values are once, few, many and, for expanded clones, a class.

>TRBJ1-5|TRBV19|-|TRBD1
TGTGCCAGTAGTATCCCAGGGACAGGGAATCAGCCCCAGCATTTT
CASSIPGTGNQPQHF
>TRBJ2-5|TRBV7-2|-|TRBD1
TGTGCCAGCAGCATAGGGACAGGGGGCGTGGGAGAGACCCAGTACTTC
CASSIGTGGVGETQYF
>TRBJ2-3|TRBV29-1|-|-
TGCAGCGTTATCTGGTGGGCGCGGGATCCCTATACAGATACGCAGTATTTT
CSVIWWARDPYTDTQYF
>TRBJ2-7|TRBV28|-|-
TGTGCCACCAAAGCTTGGGGGGCCTCCCCATCCTACGAGCAGTACTTC
CATKAWGASPSYEQYF
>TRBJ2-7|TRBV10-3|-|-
TGTGCCATCAGTGAGAGACAGGACAACACCTACGAGCAGTACTTC
CAISERQDNTYEQYF
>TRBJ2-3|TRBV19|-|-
TGTGCCAGTAGTATACTAGGAACGGCAGATACGCAGTATTTT
CASSILGTADTQYF
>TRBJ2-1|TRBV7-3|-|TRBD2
TGTGCCAGCAGCTTAGGGCTAGCGGGAGCCGGGTGGTTCTTC
CASSLGLAGAGWFF
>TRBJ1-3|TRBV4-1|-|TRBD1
TGCGCCAGCAGCCAAGCGTCGCGGACAGGGGGAGGAAACACCATATATTTT
CASSQASRTGGGNTIYF
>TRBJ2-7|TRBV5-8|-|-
TGTGCCAGCAGCAGAGACACATACGAGCAGTACTTC
CASSRDTYEQYF
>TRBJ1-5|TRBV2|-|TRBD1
TGTGCCAGCGACAGGGGAGGTCAGCCCCAGCATTTT
CASDRGGQPQHF
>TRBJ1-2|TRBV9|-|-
TGTGCCAGCAGGGGCGGCGGCTACACCTTC
CASRGGGYTF
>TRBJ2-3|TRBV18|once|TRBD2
TGTGCCAGCTCACCAACGACTAGCGGGACCTCGGGAGATACGCAGTATTTT
CASSPTTSGTSGDTQYF
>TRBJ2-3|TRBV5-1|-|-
TGCGCCAGCAGCGAGGGGGGCACAGATACGCAGTATTTT
CASSEGGTDTQYF
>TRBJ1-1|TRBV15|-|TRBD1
TGTGCCACCAGCAGAGATATGACAGGGAGAAGCACTGAAGCTTTCTTT
CATSRDMTGRSTEAFF
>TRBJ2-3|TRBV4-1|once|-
TGCGCCAGCAGCCTCCTGACCCAGGATACGCAGTATTTT
CASSLLTQDTQYF
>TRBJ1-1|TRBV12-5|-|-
TGTGCTAGTGGTAAGAGCCTTAACACTGAAGCTTTCTTT
CASGKSLNTEAFF
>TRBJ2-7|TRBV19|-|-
TGTGCCAGTAGTTTGAGACTATACCACGAGCAGTACTTC
CASSLRLYHEQYF
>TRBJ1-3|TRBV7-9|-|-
TGTGCCAGCAGCTTCGGGGACACCATATATTTT
CASSFGDTIYF
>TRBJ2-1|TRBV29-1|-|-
TGCAGCGTTAGGAGAGTAGTTTCTGCCTACAATGAGCAGTTCTTC
CSVRRVVSAYNEQFF
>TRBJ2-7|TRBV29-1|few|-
TGCAGCGCCGGATTTGGAAGGGGAAACGAGCAGTACTTC
CSAGFGRGNEQYF
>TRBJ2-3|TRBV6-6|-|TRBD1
TGTGCCAGCGGAGGACAGGGAAGGCCAGATACGCAGTATTTT
CASGGQGRPDTQYF
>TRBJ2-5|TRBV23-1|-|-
TGCGCCAGCACCCACGGGGGTCGAAAGACCCAGTACTTC
CASTHGGRKTQYF
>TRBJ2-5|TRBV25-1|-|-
TGTGCCAGCAGTGAAGGCAGCATGGGGTACTTC
CASSEGSMGYF
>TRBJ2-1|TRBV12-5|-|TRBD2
TGTGCTAGTGGTTTGAGTGGGGGGGAGTACGGCAATGAGCAGTTCTTC
CASGLSGGEYGNEQFF
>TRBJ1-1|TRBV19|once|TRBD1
TGTGCCAGTAGGGACAGGGACGACACTGAAGCTTTCTTT
CASRDRDDTEAFF
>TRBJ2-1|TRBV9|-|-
TGTGCCAGCAGCGTAGTGGTCGGTAGTTCCTACAATGAGCAGTTCTTC
CASSVVVGSSYNEQFF
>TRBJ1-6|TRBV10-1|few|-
TGCGCCAGCAGTGTGGACAACAATTCACCCCTCCACTTT
CASSVDNNSPLHF
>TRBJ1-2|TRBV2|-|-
TGTGCCAGCAGTGACGCTAACTATGGCTACACCTTC
CASSDANYGYTF
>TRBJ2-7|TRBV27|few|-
TGTGCCAGCAGTCAAACCCCCGGGATTGCCTACGAGCAGTACTTC
CASSQTPGIAYEQYF
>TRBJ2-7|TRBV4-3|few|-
TGCGCCAGCAGCCAAGATTACACAGGCCCTAGGGACGAGCAGTACTTC
CASSQDYTGPRDEQYF
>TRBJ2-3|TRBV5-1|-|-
TGCGCCAGCAGCGCGCAGAGCACAGATACGCAGTATTTT
CASSAQSTDTQYF
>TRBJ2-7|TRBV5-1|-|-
TGCGCCAGCAGCTTGGATTCGGACTACGAGCAGTACTTC
CASSLDSDYEQYF
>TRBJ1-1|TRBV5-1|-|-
TGCGCCAGCAGCTTAGGGTCCTCCATCCGAAACACTGAAGCTTTCTTT
CASSLGSSIRNTEAFF
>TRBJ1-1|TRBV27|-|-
TGTGCCAGCAGTCCCTGGACCTTGGGGACTGAAGCTTTCTTT
CASSPWTLGTEAFF
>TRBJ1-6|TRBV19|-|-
TGTGCCAGTACCCTTACGAGCTCCTATAATTCACCCCTCCACTTT
CASTLTSSYNSPLHF
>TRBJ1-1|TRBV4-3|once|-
TGCGCCAGCAGCCAAGCTAGGGTGTATGAAGCTTTCTTT
CASSQARVYEAFF
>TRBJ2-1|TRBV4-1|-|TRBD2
TGCGCCAGCAGCCAACCAACTAGCGGGAGTCGGCATGAGCAGTTCTTC
CASSQPTSGSRHEQFF
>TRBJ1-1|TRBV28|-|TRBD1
TGTGCCAGCAGTTTAAGACAGGGGAGAAACACTGAAGCTTTCTTT
CASSLRQGRNTEAFF
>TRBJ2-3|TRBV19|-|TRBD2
TGTGCCAGTAAGCGGGATGGGAGCACAGATACGCAGTATTTT
CASKRDGSTDTQYF
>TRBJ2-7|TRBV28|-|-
TGTGCCACACATTCAGGGTTTTACTACGAGCAGTACTTC
CATHSGFYYEQYF
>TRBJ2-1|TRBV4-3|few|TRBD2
TGCGCCAGCAGCGGGAGGGCGTTTGATGAGCAGTTCTTC
CASSGRAFDEQFF
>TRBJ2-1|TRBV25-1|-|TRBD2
TGTGCCAGCAGTACAACTAGCGGGGGCTTGGGCGAGCAGTTCTTC
CASSTTSGGLGEQFF
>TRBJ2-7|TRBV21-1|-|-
TGTGCCAGGGACGGGACAGGGAGTTCCGAGCAGTACTTC
CARDGTGSSEQYF
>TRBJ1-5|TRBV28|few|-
TGTGCCAGCAGTCTCCTTAATCAGCCCCAGCATTTT
CASSLLNQPQHF
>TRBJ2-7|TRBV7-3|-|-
TGTGCCAGCAGCCGTAGCCCGGGATACGAGCAGTACTTC
CASSRSPGYEQYF
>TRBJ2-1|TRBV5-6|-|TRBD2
TGTGCCAGCAGCTTTTCGGGACTAGCGGGCGGCTTTACCAATGAGCAGTTCTTC
CASSFSGLAGGFTNEQFF
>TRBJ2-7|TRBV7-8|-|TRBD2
TGTGCCAGCAGCCCCAGGACTAGCGGGACCTCCTACGAGCAGTACTTC
CASSPRTSGTSYEQYF
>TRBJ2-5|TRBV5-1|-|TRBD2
TGCGCCAGCCGGACTAGCGGGAGGAGGTTTGGTGAGACCCAGTACTTC
CASRTSGRRFGETQYF
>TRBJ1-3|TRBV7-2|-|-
TGTGCCAGCAGCTCCCCCTGGGTTTCTGGAAACACCATATATTTT
CASSSPWVSGNTIYF
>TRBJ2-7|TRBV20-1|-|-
TGCAGTGCTAGTCGGGACTACGAGCAGTACTTC
CSASRDYEQYF
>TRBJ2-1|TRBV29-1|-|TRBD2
TGCAGCGTTGAGGCTAGCGGGAACATGCTCAATGAGCAGTTCTTC
CSVEASGNMLNEQFF
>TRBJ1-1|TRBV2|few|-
TGTGCCAGTTCCCCGGGGAGAGCCGTGAACACTGAAGCTTTCTTT
CASSPGRAVNTEAFF
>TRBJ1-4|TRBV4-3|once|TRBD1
TGCGCCAGCAGCCAAGACGGACAGGGTGAAAAACTGTTTTTT
CASSQDGQGEKLFF
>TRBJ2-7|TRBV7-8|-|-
TGTGCCAGCAGCTCGACTGCCCCGGATGGCTCAGAGCAGTACTTC
CASSSTAPDGSEQYF
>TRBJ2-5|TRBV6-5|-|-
TGTGCCAGCAAAGTCGGAACAGTCCAAGAGACCCAGTACTTC
CASKVGTVQETQYF